This T cell receptor (beta chain) stems from a study of T cells in Graves' hyperthyroidism and ophthalmopathy (dated 2019 in TCRdb). About the study as a whole: Peripheral blood samples were taken at initial diagnosis, before any treatment was given. After sampling, hyperthyroidism patients received methimazole starting at 30 mg daily, and ophthalmopathy patients received high-dose intravenous methylprednisolone. To identify TCR V-J signatures that set the groups apart, the researchers used a discovery cohort of 100 or so patients, made up of roughly 45 with Graves' ophthalmopathy and about 55 with stable Graves' hyperthyroidism. The paper describes TCR Vbeta CDR3 sequencing of some 130 peripheral blood samples, made up of roughly 40 ophthalmopathy patients, around 73 hyperthyroidism patients and 17 progressor patients. An independent validation cohort of around 20 hyperthyroidism patients and 17 patients who later progressed to ophthalmopathy tested prospective prediction of ophthalmopathy. The 90 or so discovery patients were randomly split 7:3 into training and test sets. In addition, the study compared T-cell repertoires in thyroid tissue and in blood from about 6 Graves' hyperthyroidism patients. Study-wide findings and limitations: In cross-validation, a model built on a 13 V-J signature told ophthalmopathy apart from stable hyperthyroidism with approximately 90% sensitivity and roughly 81% specificity, and in testing the same model reached 80%/75%. In validation, the model predicted progression to ophthalmopathy with approximately 71% sensitivity and approximately 74% specificity, a median of about 6.7 months before onset. No statistical method was used to set the sample size in advance, and investigators knew the group allocation. Most expanded thyroid clonotypes (frequency above 0.001) were also found in blood, which suggests that blood repertoires may mirror thyroid immune responses.

TCR beta CDR3 regions were amplified from RNA transcripts. The TCR CDR3 was subjected to a first round of RT-PCR using the HTBI primer set and the Qiagen OneStep RT-PCR kit. Libraries were constructed in a second round of multiplex PCR, after which size selection and purification were carried out. Libraries were sequenced paired-end with 100 bp reads on an Illumina HiSeq2000. The original methods were these. SOAPnuke was used to process the raw data, with reads discarded if the reads contained adapters or uncalled bases, had a mean Phred below 15, or lacked an exact constant-primer or identifier match. High-quality paired reads were merged using COPE v1.2.5, and each unique nucleotide sequence was defined as a clonotype. MiTCR v1.1 was used to align the clonotypes against IMGT TRBV, TRBD and TRBJ reference segments. The analysis was restricted to V-J combinations with a frequency above 0.0001, which together covered 99% to 99.2% of the repertoires. The TCS score was defined as F50 (clonal expansion) divided by E x V (chaos), with BLOSUM62-based TCRdist calculated between CDR3 peptides within each V-J. Welch's t-statistics and random forest reduced 514 V-J features to under 15, which were used in a naive Bayes classifier (R e1071). TCRdb handled the public reads itself, with Q25 trimming in fastp and clone calling in MiXCR, and kept productive beta chains. Entries are consolidated by CDR3 protein sequence, retaining the most common genes and DNA. For this entry, the V and J calls and clone size follow TCRdb and not the study's own pipeline. Present in this sample are 550,000 to 800,000 distinct CDR3 sequences, 17% of which were seen just once. The ten largest clones take up around 15% of the sample.

Graves' hyperthyroidism was defined as stable when no progression to ophthalmopathy occurred over 18 months of follow-up. Hyperthyroidism patients were newly diagnosed, with disease duration under 2 months, and aged 18 to 65 years. The study excluded patients with uncontrolled infections, other autoimmune diseases, pregnancy or lactation. Diagnoses were based on clinical symptoms, serum thyroxine and TRAb, thyroid ultrasound and orbital computed tomography. PBMCs were separated from roughly 10 ml of fresh peripheral blood using Ficoll-Paque density gradient centrifugation. Trizol reagent was used to extract total RNA, and RNA quality was then checked on an Agilent 2100 Bioanalyzer. Comment on this clonotype: Its target antigen remains unknown. Base-call qualities are not available, and no considerably larger clone is one nucleotide away.

The V end gives up 5 bases and the J end 4 bases, leaving 4 bases in the junction not matched to a gene. The CDR3 holds 13 amino acids from the cysteine to the phenylalanine. The CDR3 DNA has 39 bases and is translated from base 1. The germline V gene encodes CDR1 PRHDT and CDR2 FYEKMQ (reference sequence). The rearrangement joined TRBV13 to TRBJ1-2; 7 bases in between match TRBD1. The sample was blood. The TCR comes from a man aged 45-60 years with Graves' hyperthyroidism. The bases read TGTGCCAGCAGCAACGGGACAGTCTATGGCTACACCTTC. Translated, this is CASSNGTVYGYTF.